A single sample is the source of the 19 T cell receptor beta chains below, sequenced in a study of shared clonotypes between healthy human individuals. Terminally differentiated effector memory CD45RA+ cells were excluded from the naive CD8 cells, which were CD45RO-negative and positively selected for CCR7. Using immunoSEQ multiplex PCR, the repertoire was profiled, and TCRdb retains in-frame clones only, with some absent. The sample includes around 2.1 million clones, just over 90% of them seen just once. Input material: naive CD8+ T cells from PBMCs. The receptors derive from a man between 18 and 29 years old in good health. Some clones in this sample may be carry-over from other donors' samples.

V usage is TRBV9 and J usage is TRBJ2-5, with D perhaps TRBD1 (6 bases). Germline-derived CDR1 and CDR2 are SGDLS and YYNGEE. The CDR3 consists of 15 residues. The V and J ends lost 3 bases and 5 bases respectively, with 17 bases between them. This CDR3 reads CASSAFRGSGETQYF. Here the CDR3 DNA reads TGTGCCAGCAGCGCCTTCAGGGGTTCGGGGGAGACCCAGTACTTC.

V usage is TRBV5-6 and J usage is TRBJ2-7, with 12 bases aligning to TRBD1. J gave up 7 bases and V 5 bases, and 7 bases lay outside the gene matches. The CDR3 is 14 amino acids. Per the germline V gene, CDR1 is SGHDT and CDR2 is YYEEEE. The CDR3 DNA reads TGTGCCAGCAGGGACGGGACAGGGGGCGGGGAGCAGTACTTC. Translating it yields CASRDGTGGGEQYF.

The chain uses TRBV9 and TRBJ2-3, with 9 positions matching TRBD1. The CDR3 covers 14 residues. The germline CDR1 and CDR2 sequences are SGDLS and YYNGEE. With V trimmed by 7 bases and J by 0 bases, 3 bases remained unmatched. In nucleotides, the CDR3 is TGTGCCAGCGGGACAGGGACCAGCACAGATACGCAGTATTTT. Encoded protein: CASGTGTSTDTQYF.

The genes are TRBV7-2 and TRBJ2-7, with 9 bases that match TRBD1. Germline V lookup: CDR1 SGHTA, CDR2 FQGNSA. Germline trimming cut 4 bases from V and 5 bases from J; bases unmatched to any gene: 12. The CDR3 consists of 16 residues. This CDR3 is CASSWSGRDRDHEQYF. CDR3 sequence (DNA): TGTGCCAGCAGCTGGTCCGGAAGGGACAGGGACCACGAGCAGTACTTC.

The V call is TRBV15, the J call TRBJ2-7, with D tentatively TRBD1 (6 bases). Germline CDR1 and CDR2: LNHNV and YYDKDF (reference sequence). There are 14 residues in the CDR3. V was pared by 4 bases and J by 5 bases, with 15 bases between. The CDR3 DNA reads as TGTGCCACCAGCATATACAGGGTAACCCACGAGCAGTACTTC. As protein: CATSIYRVTHEQYF.

The chain carries TRBV14 and TRBJ2-5, with D tentatively TRBD2 (6 bases). The V and J ends lost 1 base and 5 bases respectively, with 14 bases between them. Germline loops: CDR1 SGHDN, CDR2 FVKESK. This CDR3 contains 15 residues. The CDR3 DNA reads TGTGCCAGCAGCCAAGTGGGCGCGGGGCAGGAGACCCAGTACTTC. It yields the protein CASSQVGAGQETQYF.

The V gene is TRBV7-2, the J gene TRBJ1-2; TRBD1 agrees at 7 bases. With V trimmed by 5 bases and J by 0 bases, 9 bases remained unmatched. The CDR3 spans 16 residues. In germline, CDR1 is SGHTA, CDR2 FQGNSA. The chain's CDR3 is CASSPIGQATNYGYTF. As DNA, the CDR3 is TGTGCCAGCAGCCCAATAGGACAGGCGACTAACTATGGCTACACCTTC.

The chain uses TRBV30 and TRBJ2-5, with D perhaps matching TRBD1 or TRBD2 (5 bases each). TRBJ2-7 explains the end of the DNA better; the J call may be wrong. The length of the CDR3 is 14 residues. The V gene's germline CDR1 is GTSNPN and CDR2 SVGIG (reference sequence). For the CDR3, the DNA is TGTGCCCACCAACCGGGACCCCGCTCCTACGAGCAGTACTTC. It translates to CAHQPGPRSYEQYF.

The count of this clone is one. The chain employs TRBV7-8 and TRBJ2-7; 8 bases align to TRBD1. V shed 5 bases, J shed 0 bases, and the junction held 6 bases outside the gene matches. This CDR3 is built from 15 residues. The germline V gene has CDR1 SGHVS and CDR2 FQNEAQ. The DNA of the CDR3 is TGTGCCAGCAGCAGGGACAGGAGCTCCTCCTACGAGCAGTACTTC. It encodes CASSRDRSSSYEQYF.

The rearrangement links TRBV27 to TRBJ2-7; D gene unclear. The CDR3 totals 13 residues. Germline V lookup: CDR1 MNHEY, CDR2 SMNVEV (reference sequence). Trimming removed 3 bases at V and 2 bases at J, with 8 bases between. CDR3 sequence: CASSFTRTYEQYF. DNA of the CDR3: TGTGCCAGCAGTTTCACCCGGACCTACGAGCAGTACTTC.

This sequence joins TRBV10-3 and TRBJ1-1; TRBD1 might be the D (5 bases). Trimming removed 3 bases at V and 4 bases at J, with 15 bases between. Germline assignment: CDR1 ENHRY and CDR2 SYGVKD. This CDR3 contains 15 residues. As DNA, the CDR3 is TGTGCCATCAGTGAAGGGACTCTCCTGGGCACTGAAGCTTTCTTT. As protein: CAISEGTLLGTEAFF.

V is TRBV27 and J is TRBJ2-7, with 10 bases aligning to TRBD2. J gave up 5 bases and V 4 bases, and 11 bases lay outside the gene matches. The CDR3 covers 16 residues. Germline CDR1 is MNHEY and CDR2 is SMNVEV (reference sequence). CDR3 in amino acids: CASSWSASGSIHEQYF. The DNA of the CDR3 is TGTGCCAGCAGTTGGTCGGCTAGCGGGAGTATCCACGAGCAGTACTTC.

The V and J genes are TRBV27 and TRBJ1-6; TRBD1 matches 8 bases. The ends lost 2 bases at V and 9 bases at J; junction bases unmatched: 6. The CDR3 extends over 15 amino acids. From germline, CDR1 is MNHEY and CDR2 SMNVEV (reference sequence). CDR3 residues: CASSLGPGGASPLHF. The CDR3 bases are TGTGCCAGCAGTTTAGGGCCAGGGGGCGCTTCACCCCTCCACTTT.

The chain links TRBV5-1 to TRBJ2-5; maybe TRBD1 (6 bases). Between the trimmed V and J ends, which lost 1 base and 0 bases, there was a span of 7 bases. Germline V CDR1 and CDR2: SGHRS, YFSETQ. CDR3 length: 14 residues. CDR3 in amino acids: CASSLTGNQETQYF. CDR3 bases: TGCGCCAGCAGCTTGACAGGGAACCAAGAGACCCAGTACTTC.

The V call is TRBV6-5, the J call TRBJ1-1; D not certain. Germline V gene sequence: CDR1 MNHEY, CDR2 SVGAGI. This CDR3 region has 14 residues. V dropped 2 bases and J dropped 1 base, with 8 bases sitting between them. CDR3 residues: CASSYATPNTEAFF. In nucleotides, the CDR3 is TGTGCCAGCAGTTACGCGACCCCGAACACTGAAGCTTTCTTT.

The chain joins TRBV15 to TRBJ1-2; D unresolved. From germline, CDR1 is LNHNV and CDR2 YYDKDF (reference sequence). V shed 3 bases and J shed 5 bases, with 7 bases lying between them. The length of the CDR3 is 12 residues. The CDR3 reads CATSSKVYGYTF. CDR3 DNA: TGTGCCACCAGCAGCAAGGTTTATGGCTACACCTTC.

V gene TRBV9 combines with J gene TRBJ2-3; 7 nucleotides agree with TRBD2. Germline lookup yields CDR1 SGDLS and CDR2 YYNGEE. The junction had 9 bases not matched to a gene; V was cut back by 0 bases and J by 2 bases. The CDR3 sequence is 17 residues long. The DNA for the CDR3 is TGTGCCAGCAGCGTAGCTAGCGGTTATACAGTCACAGATACGCAGTATTTT. Residues: CASSVASGYTVTDTQYF.

The chain has TRBV7-9 and TRBJ2-1; TRBD1 might be the D (6 bases). Trimming pared 5 bases from V and 5 bases from J, leaving 13 bases between. This CDR3 comprises 14 residues. The germline gives CDR1 SEHNR, CDR2 FQNEAQ (reference sequence). The CDR3 loop reads CASSQETGNNEQFF. The CDR3 DNA reads as TGTGCCAGCAGCCAAGAAACAGGGAACAATGAGCAGTTCTTC.

The V call is TRBV7-9, the J call TRBJ2-5, with 8 bases fitting TRBD1. The V gene's germline CDR1 is SEHNR and CDR2 FQNEAQ (reference sequence). The CDR3 extends over 16 amino acids. V trimming: 3 bases; J trimming: 7 bases; junction bases outside the gene matches: 13. The CDR3 DNA follows: TGTGCCAGCAGCTTTCAATCAGGGGGCTCCCGGGGGACCCAGTACTTC. The encoded protein is CASSFQSGGSRGTQYF.